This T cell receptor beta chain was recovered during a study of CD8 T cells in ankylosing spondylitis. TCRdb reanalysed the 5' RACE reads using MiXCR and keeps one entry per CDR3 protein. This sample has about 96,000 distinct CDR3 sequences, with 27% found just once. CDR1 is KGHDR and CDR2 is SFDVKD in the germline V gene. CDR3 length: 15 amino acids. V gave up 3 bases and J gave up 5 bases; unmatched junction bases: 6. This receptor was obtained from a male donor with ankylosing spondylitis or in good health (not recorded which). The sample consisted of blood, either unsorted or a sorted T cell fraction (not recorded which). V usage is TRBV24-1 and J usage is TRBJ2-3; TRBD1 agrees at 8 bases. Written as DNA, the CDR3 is TGTGCCACCAGTGATCCAGGACAGGGTATAGATACGCAGTATTTT. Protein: CATSDPGQGIDTQYF.